The present TCR beta chain was sequenced within a study of T cell responses to AZD1222 COVID-19 vaccine. The repertoire was sequenced with immunoSEQ multiplex PCR; TCRdb's copy has only in-frame clones and lacks some. The repertoire holds about 75,000 clones, about nine tenths seen once, with 9% to 10% in the top ten. A note on this clone: Its cognate antigen is unknown.

Notes on the study in general: Nearly half of spike-specific TCRs reportedly go after variant regions that carry no mutations. Mostly white British, mostly female donors; authors suggested clonal diversity may be underestimated. Spike-spanning, vaccine-associated CD4 TCRs were dominant at 160-218 and 743-854.

V was clipped by 2 bases and J by 7 bases; unmatched bases: 10. Per germline, CDR1 SGHRS and CDR2 YFSETQ. The CDR3 has 16 residues. This specimen consisted of peripheral blood, obtained 28 days after the second dose of the MenACWY control vaccine. This chain links TRBV5-1 with TRBJ2-1; 9 bases are shared with TRBD1. This receptor was identified in an adult who received the MenACWY meningococcal vaccine as a control. The CDR3 bases are TGCGCCAGCAGCTTAAGACCGGGACAGGGTATTAATGAGCAGTTCTTC. This codes for CASSLRPGQGINEQFF.